Here is one T cell receptor beta chain with its context. Its antigen is not identified. Other nucleotide sequences in the sample specify the same CDR3. This record comes from a study of cytomegalovirus exposure and HLA in healthy donors. Study-level background: HLA-typed donors contributed some 85 million unique TCRs, which were held in an early data release. Study findings and constraints: A classifier reportedly called cytomegalovirus status with high sensitivity and specificity.

Researchers ran the PCR with 60 Vbeta and 13 Jbeta primers. Profiling relied on immunoSEQ multiplex PCR, and the TCRdb table lists in-frame clones only, not all of them. This table holds under 200,000 clones, approximately 77% found once. CDR1 is SNHLY and CDR2 is FYNNEI in the germline V gene. This CDR3 contains 16 residues. V was pared by 8 bases and J by 6 bases, with 13 bases of the junction left unmatched. Sequenced sample: PBMCs. This rearrangement joins TRBV2 to TRBJ2-3, with 11 positions matching TRBD2. This TCR was sampled from a male donor in good health and CMV-seropositive. The CDR3 is CASATLRASGGDTQYF. The CDR3 region has the DNA TGTGCCAGCGCGACTTTGAGGGCTAGCGGGGGGGATACGCAGTATTTT.